The clone carrying this TCR beta chain was recorded once. These data originate in a study of control samples from healthy donors and cancer patients. The method was immunoSEQ multiplex PCR; TCRdb's version includes in-frame clones alone and lacks a portion of them. The profile covers under 95,000 clones, with 91% appearing a single time and about 0.92% taken by the ten largest. The sample consisted of blood. The sequence came from a woman between 25 and 40 years old in good health.

CDR3 sequence: CASSPTGYNEKLFF. The DNA of the CDR3 is TGTGCCAGCTCACCGACAGGCTACAATGAAAAACTGTTTTTT. The genes are TRBV18 and TRBJ1-4; perhaps TRBD1 as D (6 bases). The CDR3 covers 14 residues. Trimming took off 3 bases at V and 5 bases at J, with 10 bases between the two ends. The germline V gene has CDR1 KGHSH and CDR2 LQKENI.